These T cell receptor beta chains were read from a single sample in a study of blood T cell repertoires in COVID-19. The repertoire was sequenced with immunoSEQ multiplex PCR; TCRdb's copy has only in-frame clones and lacks some. The sample shows about 310,000 clones, almost 90% of them seen only once. The sample taken for sequencing was peripheral blood. The receptor set was obtained from a woman aged 40 to 50 with COVID-19, enrolled during active disease. Each CDR3 is given with its conserved first and last residue. D genes are given only for firm matches. Where a row states a size, it is once, few, many or the class of an expanded clone; other rows omit it.

>NA|TRBJ1-1|TRBV5-1|once
CASSWLGGAEAFF
TGCGCCAGCAGCTGGTTAGGGGGGGCTGAAGCTTTCTTT
>NA|TRBJ2-2|TRBV5-6|NA
CASSFPARAGELFF
TGTGCCAGCAGCTTTCCCGCCCGCGCCGGGGAGCTGTTTTTT
>TRBD1|TRBJ1-6|TRBV5-5|NA
CASSLKDRGWDNSPLHF
TGTGCCAGCAGCCTGAAAGACAGGGGTTGGGATAATTCACCCCTCCACTTT
>NA|TRBJ2-3|TRBV2|NA
CARTGQRPSSTDTQYF
TGTGCCAGAACCGGCCAGCGACCATCTAGCACAGATACGCAGTATTTT
>NA|TRBJ2-3|TRBV3-1/TRBV3-2|NA
CASSAITGSSEDTQYF
TGTGCCAGCAGCGCAATAACGGGATCATCAGAAGATACGCAGTATTTT
>TRBD1|TRBJ2-3|TRBV19|NA
CASSIGQAKDTQYF
TGTGCCAGTAGTATCGGACAGGCGAAGGATACGCAGTATTTT
>NA|TRBJ2-1|TRBV6-1|NA
CASSDRDKSYNEQFF
TGTGCCAGCAGTGACCGGGACAAAAGCTACAATGAGCAGTTCTTC
>NA|TRBJ1-2|TRBV11-2|NA
CASGQFYGYTF
TGTGCCAGTGGACAGTTCTATGGCTACACCTTC
>NA|TRBJ2-7|TRBV5-1|NA
CASSLEQGLGYEQYF
TGCGCCAGCAGCTTGGAGCAGGGGCTGGGCTACGAGCAGTACTTC
>NA|TRBJ1-2|TRBV7-2|NA
CASSPGGYGYTF
TGTGCCAGCAGTCCCGGCGGCTATGGCTACACCTTC
>TRBD2|TRBJ2-3|TRBV2|NA
CASSVKRGASTDTQYF
TGTGCCAGCAGTGTTAAGCGGGGGGCTAGCACAGATACGCAGTATTTT
>NA|TRBJ2-7|TRBV4-1|NA
CASSPGPGGGETEQYF
TGCGCCAGCAGCCCCGGTCCGGGCGGGGGCGAGACCGAGCAGTACTTC
>NA|TRBJ1-6|TRBV7-2|NA
CASSPRVGGNSPLHF
TGTGCCAGCAGCCCCCGGGTTGGCGGGAATTCACCCCTCCACTTT
>TRBD1|TRBJ2-5|TRBV5-1|NA
CASRGQGQPQETQYF
TGCGCCAGCAGAGGACAGGGGCAACCCCAAGAGACCCAGTACTTC
>NA|TRBJ2-7|TRBV4-3|NA
CASSHRRVKYEQYF
TGCGCCAGCAGCCATAGGAGGGTGAAGTACGAGCAGTACTTC
>NA|TRBJ2-2|TRBV5-6|NA
CASSFQGNTGELFF
TGTGCCAGCAGCTTTCAGGGGAACACCGGGGAGCTGTTTTTT
>NA|TRBJ2-7|TRBV9|NA
CASSVTGQLYEQYF
TGTGCCAGCAGCGTAACGGGACAACTCTACGAGCAGTACTTC
>TRBD2|TRBJ2-2|TRBV15|NA
CATSRDHPGLAANTGELFF
TGTGCCACCAGCAGAGATCACCCCGGACTAGCGGCTAACACCGGGGAGCTGTTTTTT
>NA|TRBJ2-3|TRBV6-4|NA
CASSDNGQQQYF
TGTGCCAGCAGTGACAATGGACAGCAGCAGTATTTT
>TRBD1|TRBJ1-5|TRBV6-5|few
CASSYTGDQPQHF
TGTGCCAGCAGTTATACAGGGGATCAGCCCCAGCATTTT
>NA|TRBJ2-2|TRBV7-8|NA
CASIKTDSLNGELFF
TGTGCCAGCATCAAAACGGACAGCCTAAACGGGGAGCTGTTTTTT
>NA|TRBJ2-3|TRBV4-3|NA
CASSRVAEDTDTQYF
TGCGCCAGCAGTAGAGTAGCGGAAGACACAGATACGCAGTATTTT
>TRBD1|TRBJ2-4|TRBV19|NA
CASSIEGGQGRNIQYF
TGTGCCAGTAGTATAGAGGGGGGACAGGGGAGAAACATTCAGTACTTC
>NA|TRBJ1-4|TRBV5-4|NA
CASSLEWGGGEKLFF
TGTGCCAGCAGCTTGGAGTGGGGCGGCGGTGAAAAACTGTTTTTT
>NA|TRBJ2-6|TRBV5-1|NA
CASSLGVVSGANVLTF
TGCGCCAGCAGCTTGGGAGTGGTATCTGGGGCCAACGTCCTGACTTTC
>TRBD1|TRBJ1-4|TRBV9|NA
CASSATPGQGARDEKLFF
TGTGCCAGCAGCGCCACCCCGGGACAGGGGGCCCGTGATGAAAAACTGTTTTTT
>TRBD1|TRBJ1-3|TRBV18|NA
CASSPPTGAGNTIYF
TGTGCCAGCTCACCACCGACAGGGGCAGGAAACACCATATATTTT